This T cell receptor (beta chain) was captured by sequencing in a study of CD8 T cells in Susac syndrome. Random hexamers were used to reverse transcribe about 0.5 to 1 ug of RNA. Amplification of the TCR beta CDR3 was carried out by immunoSEQ multiplex PCR, which spanned a total of 54 Vbeta and 13 Jbeta segments. TCRdb re-called the immunoSEQ multiplex PCR reads through MiXCR, storing one row per CDR3 protein. This table holds about 170,000 distinct CDR3 sequences, 90% to 97% found once. Germline CDR1 is SGHTA and CDR2 is FQGNSA. V shed 5 bases, J shed 4 bases, and the junction held 7 bases outside the gene matches. The length of the CDR3 is 14 residues.

The specimen sequenced was CD4+ T cells from PBMCs. The receptor's source is a human donor with Susac syndrome. The V call is TRBV7-2, the J call TRBJ1-1, with 7 bases fitting TRBD1. The CDR3 reads CASSVNRGSTEAFF. The CDR3 DNA follows: TGTGCCAGCAGCGTTAACAGGGGCTCCACTGAAGCTTTCTTT.